Shown below are 17 T cell receptor beta chains from a single sample sequenced in a study of blood T cell repertoires in COVID-19 (dated by TCRdb to the early 2020s). Library generation was performed with the immunoSEQ multiplex PCR assay. What TCRdb holds here is the immuneACCESS table cut down to in-frame rearrangements. Part of the clones is not present; checked against another copy, under half of the missing clones reflect an unresolved V gene, and the others are unexplained. For this sample the table gives about 210,000 clones, of which around nine tenths were detected only once. About 6% of the sample is taken by the ten largest. The specimen sequenced was peripheral blood. The receptors originated from a man aged 60-69 years who had recovered from COVID-19.

The CDR3: CASSMEQGSYNEQFF. For the CDR3, the DNA is TGTGCCAGTAGTATGGAGCAGGGCTCCTACAATGAGCAGTTCTTC. The chain couples TRBV19 to TRBJ2-1, with a possible D match to TRBD1 (5 bases). In germline, CDR1 is LNHDA, CDR2 SQIVND (reference sequence). V lost 3 bases to trimming and J lost 0 bases, with 9 bases between them. The CDR3 has 15 amino acids.

This clone has only a few counts. The V and J genes are TRBV5-1 and TRBJ1-1, with TRBD1 identical over 8 bases. Germline values: CDR1 SGHRS, CDR2 YFSETQ. V trimming: 0 bases; J trimming: 1 base; junction bases outside the gene matches: 5. This CDR3 contains 16 residues. In DNA form, the CDR3 reads TGCGCCAGCAGCTTGGCCGGGACAGGTCAGAACACTGAAGCTTTCTTT. Residues: CASSLAGTGQNTEAFF.

The J gene is TRBJ1-5, the V gene TRBV6-2 or TRBV6-3; TRBD1 might be the D (6 bases). CDR3 length: 16 residues. V was trimmed by 2 bases and J by 1 base, leaving 12 bases between them. Germline V gene sequence: CDR1 MNHEY, CDR2 SVGEGT. As DNA, the CDR3 is TGTGCCAGCAGTTACCCCATCCAGGGGAGCAATCAGCCCCAGCATTTT. This encodes CASSYPIQGSNQPQHF.

For the CDR3, the DNA is TGCGCCAGCGGACCGGGACAGACCCCCTACGAGCAGTACTTC. It translates to CASGPGQTPYEQYF. This chain uses TRBV5-1 with TRBJ2-7; TRBD1 aligns across 7 bases. The CDR3 is made up of 14 amino acids. After removal of 7 bases from V and 2 bases from J, the junction contained 9 bases not matched to a gene. CDR1 is SGHRS, CDR2 YFSETQ, per germline.

This rearrangement joins TRBV30 to TRBJ2-1, with D maybe TRBD2 (6 bases). With 4 bases removed from V and 6 bases from J, the gap between germline ends came to 16 bases. The CDR3 is 14 residues long. CDR1 is GTSNPN, CDR2 SVGIG, per germline (reference sequence). The CDR3: CAWTRGDVVNEQFF. The DNA of the CDR3 is TGTGCCTGGACCCGCGGGGACGTCGTCAATGAGCAGTTCTTC.

This clone was detected only once. This chain connects TRBV15 to TRBJ1-2; possible D gene TRBD1, 5 bases. The V gene's germline CDR1 is LNHNV and CDR2 YYDKDF (reference sequence). This CDR3 has 14 amino acids. V was shortened by 6 bases and J by 4 bases, with 15 bases between the two germline ends. The CDR3 coding sequence is TGTGCCACCAGTTTAAACCGACAGAGCTATGGCTACACCTTC. Its translation is CATSLNRQSYGYTF. The full variable domain, in which reference TRBV15 and TRBJ1-2 provide the parts outside the CDR3, is DAMVIQNPRYQVTQFGKPVTLSCSQTLNHNVMYWYQQKSSQAPKLLFHYYDKDFNNEADTPDNFQSRRPNTSFCFLDIRSPGLGDTAMYLCATSLNRQSYGYTFGSGTRLTVV.

The J gene is TRBJ2-3, the V gene TRBV19; D might be TRBD1 (6 bases). The germline CDR1 and CDR2 sequences are LNHDA and SQIVND (reference sequence). The V end lost 1 base, the J end lost 4 bases, and 15 bases lay between the germline ends. This CDR3 is built from 16 residues. CDR3 DNA sequence: TGTGCCAGTAGTATAGGGCAGGGGACGGTGGCAGATACGCAGTATTTT. This codes for CASSIGQGTVADTQYF.

The chain joins TRBV5-3 to TRBJ1-2; unclear D gene. TRBV5-3 carries the ORF label, with uncertain function. This CDR3 has 14 amino acids. With 0 bases removed from V and 3 bases from J, the gap between germline ends came to 9 bases. The CDR3 spells CARSLGGGDYGYTF. CDR3 DNA sequence: TGTGCCAGAAGCTTGGGAGGCGGCGACTATGGCTACACCTTC.

This chain uses TRBV7-3 with TRBJ2-3; TRBD2 agrees at 7 bases. The germline V gene encodes CDR1 SGHTA and CDR2 FQGTGA. V gave up 5 bases and J gave up 3 bases; unmatched junction bases: 5. The CDR3 loop spans 14 amino acids. CDR3 sequence reads: CASSPGLVTDTQYF. For the CDR3, the DNA is TGTGCCAGCAGCCCCGGACTAGTGACAGATACGCAGTATTTT.

V and J are TRBV5-1 and TRBJ1-1; D may be TRBD1 (6 bases). Per germline, CDR1 SGHRS and CDR2 YFSETQ. Trimming stripped 4 bases from V and 5 bases from J, with 15 bases between. The CDR3 is 14 residues long. CDR3: CASSIQGQVTEAFF. CDR3 nucleotide sequence: TGCGCCAGCAGCATTCAGGGACAAGTAACTGAAGCTTTCTTT.

This clone was seen a single time. V is TRBV5-1 and J is TRBJ2-5; 7 nucleotides align to TRBD2. Germline CDR1 is SGHRS and CDR2 is YFSETQ. The V and J ends lost 0 bases and 0 bases, in that order; junction bases with no gene match: 5. The CDR3 runs 16 residues. This CDR3 reads CASSLGTRSNQETQYF. The CDR3 DNA follows: TGCGCCAGCAGCTTGGGGACTAGAAGTAACCAAGAGACCCAGTACTTC.

J is TRBJ2-1 and V is TRBV24-1; D remains ambiguous. Trimming removed 5 bases at V and 0 bases at J, with 10 bases between. This CDR3 is built from 15 residues. Germline assignment: CDR1 KGHDR and CDR2 SFDVKD. Here the CDR3 reads CATSVVRGSYNEQFF. In DNA form, the CDR3 reads TGTGCCACCAGTGTTGTGCGAGGCTCCTACAATGAGCAGTTCTTC.

This chain uses TRBV7-2 with TRBJ1-2; 7 positions agree with TRBD1. The germline V gene encodes CDR1 SGHTA and CDR2 FQGNSA. The CDR3 extends over 15 amino acids. The V and J ends lost 1 base and 3 bases, in that order; junction bases with no gene match: 5. This CDR3 reads CASSLGQGGHYGYTF. CDR3 coding DNA: TGTGCCAGCAGCTTAGGGCAGGGGGGCCACTATGGCTACACCTTC.

The chain links TRBV9 to TRBJ2-1, with 9 positions matching TRBD1. The length of the CDR3 is 15 residues. CDR1 is SGDLS and CDR2 is YYNGEE in the germline V gene. V was pared by 2 bases and J by 5 bases, with 5 bases of the junction left unmatched. CDR3 protein: CASSVGQGSNNEQFF. The CDR3 DNA follows: TGTGCCAGCAGCGTCGGACAGGGGTCTAACAATGAGCAGTTCTTC.

The chain's CDR3 is CASSALYEQYF. Here the CDR3 DNA reads TGTGCCAGCAGTGCCCTCTACGAGCAGTACTTC. The chain combines TRBV25-1 with TRBJ2-7; D gene ambiguous. Trimming cost V 4 bases and J 3 bases, with 4 bases left between them. CDR3 length: 11 residues. Germline V gene lookup returns CDR1 MGHDK and CDR2 SYGVNS.

The rearrangement joins TRBV10-3 to TRBJ2-1; perhaps TRBD2 as D (6 bases). V lost 7 bases and J 7 bases, leaving 11 bases between the germline ends. Germline V gives CDR1 ENHRY, CDR2 SYGVKD. The CDR3 sequence is 12 residues long. The CDR3 DNA sequence: TGTGCCATCACCGACGGGGGAAATGAGCAGTTCTTC. Protein product: CAITDGGNEQFF.

This rearrangement joins TRBV28 to TRBJ1-1; no definite D call. V lost 7 bases and J 4 bases, leaving 19 bases between the germline ends. CDR1 and CDR2 from the germline V gene are MDHEN and SYDVKM. The CDR3 loop spans 15 amino acids. This CDR3 is CASTPEAFTRTEAFF. In DNA, the CDR3 is TGTGCCAGCACCCCGGAGGCCTTTACGCGCACTGAAGCTTTCTTT.